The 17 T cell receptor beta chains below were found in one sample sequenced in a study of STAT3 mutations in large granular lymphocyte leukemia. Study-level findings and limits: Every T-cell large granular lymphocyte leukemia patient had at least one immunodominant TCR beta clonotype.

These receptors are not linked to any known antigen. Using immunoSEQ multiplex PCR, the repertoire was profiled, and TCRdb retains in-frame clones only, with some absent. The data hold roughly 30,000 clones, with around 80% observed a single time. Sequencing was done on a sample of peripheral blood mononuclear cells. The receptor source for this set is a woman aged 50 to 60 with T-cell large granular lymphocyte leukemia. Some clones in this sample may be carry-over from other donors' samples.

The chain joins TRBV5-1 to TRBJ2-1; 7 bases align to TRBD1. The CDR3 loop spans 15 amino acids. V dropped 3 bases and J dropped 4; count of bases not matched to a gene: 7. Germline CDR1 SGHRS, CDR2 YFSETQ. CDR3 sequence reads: CASSSTGTAYNEQFF. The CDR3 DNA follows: TGCGCCAGCAGCTCTACCGGGACAGCTTACAATGAGCAGTTCTTC.

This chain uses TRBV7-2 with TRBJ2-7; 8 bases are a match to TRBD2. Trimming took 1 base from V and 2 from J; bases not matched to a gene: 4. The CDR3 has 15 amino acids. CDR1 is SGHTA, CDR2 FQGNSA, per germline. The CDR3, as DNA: TGTGCCAGCAGCTTAGAAGCGGGAGATACCTACGAGCAGTACTTC. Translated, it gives CASSLEAGDTYEQYF.

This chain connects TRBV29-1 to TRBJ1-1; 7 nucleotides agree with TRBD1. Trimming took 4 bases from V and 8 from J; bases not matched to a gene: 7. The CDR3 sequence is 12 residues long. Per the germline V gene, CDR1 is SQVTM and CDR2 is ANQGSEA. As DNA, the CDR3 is TGCAGCGTTGCGTCAGGGGGTCCGGAAGCTTTCTTT. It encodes CSVASGGPEAFF. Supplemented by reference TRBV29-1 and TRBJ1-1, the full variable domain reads SAVISQKPSRDICQRGTSLTIQCQVDSQVTMMFWYRQQPGQSLTLIATANQGSEATYESGFVIDKFPISRPNLTFSTLTVSNMSPEDSSIYLCSVASGGPEAFFGQGTRLTVV.

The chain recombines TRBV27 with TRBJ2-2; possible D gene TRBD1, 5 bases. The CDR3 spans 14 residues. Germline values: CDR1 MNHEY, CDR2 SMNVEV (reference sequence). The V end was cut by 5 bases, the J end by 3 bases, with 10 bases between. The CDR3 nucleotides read TGTGCCAGCAGTGGGGCACCCCACACCGGGGAGCTGTTTTTT. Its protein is CASSGAPHTGELFF.

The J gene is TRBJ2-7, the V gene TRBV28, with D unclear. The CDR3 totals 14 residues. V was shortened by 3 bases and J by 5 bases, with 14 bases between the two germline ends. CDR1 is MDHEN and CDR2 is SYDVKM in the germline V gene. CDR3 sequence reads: CASSFRVRAHEQYF. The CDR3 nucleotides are TGTGCCAGCAGTTTTCGGGTAAGGGCCCACGAGCAGTACTTC.

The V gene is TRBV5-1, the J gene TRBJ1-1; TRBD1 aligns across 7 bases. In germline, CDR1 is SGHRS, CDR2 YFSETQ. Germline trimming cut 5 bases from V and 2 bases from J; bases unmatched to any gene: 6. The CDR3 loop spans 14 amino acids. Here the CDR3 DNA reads TGCGCCAGCAGTCGACAGGGTATAAACACTGAAGCTTTCTTT. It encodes CASSRQGINTEAFF.

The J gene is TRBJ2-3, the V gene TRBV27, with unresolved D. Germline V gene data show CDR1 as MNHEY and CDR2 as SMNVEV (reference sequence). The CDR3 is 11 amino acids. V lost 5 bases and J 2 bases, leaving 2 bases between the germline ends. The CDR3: CASSTTDTQYF. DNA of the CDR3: TGTGCCAGCAGTACCACAGATACGCAGTATTTT.

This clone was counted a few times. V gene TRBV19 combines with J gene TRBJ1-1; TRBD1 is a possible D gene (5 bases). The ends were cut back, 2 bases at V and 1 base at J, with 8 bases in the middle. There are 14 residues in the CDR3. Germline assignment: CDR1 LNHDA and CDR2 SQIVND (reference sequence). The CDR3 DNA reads TGTGCCAGTAGTATATGGGGCGGGAACACTGAAGCTTTCTTT. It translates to CASSIWGGNTEAFF.

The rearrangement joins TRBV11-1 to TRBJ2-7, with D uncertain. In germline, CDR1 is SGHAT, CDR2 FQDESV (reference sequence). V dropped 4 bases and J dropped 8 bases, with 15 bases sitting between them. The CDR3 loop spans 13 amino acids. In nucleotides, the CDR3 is TGTGCCAGCAGCTCGCACAGCCGGGTCCAGCAGTACTTC. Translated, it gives CASSSHSRVQQYF.

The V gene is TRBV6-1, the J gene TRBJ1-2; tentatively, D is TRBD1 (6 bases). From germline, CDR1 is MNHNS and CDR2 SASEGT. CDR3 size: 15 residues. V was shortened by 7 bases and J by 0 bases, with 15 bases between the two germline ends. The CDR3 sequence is CASTPQGATNYGYTF. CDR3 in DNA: TGTGCCAGCACTCCACAGGGAGCGACTAACTATGGCTACACCTTC.

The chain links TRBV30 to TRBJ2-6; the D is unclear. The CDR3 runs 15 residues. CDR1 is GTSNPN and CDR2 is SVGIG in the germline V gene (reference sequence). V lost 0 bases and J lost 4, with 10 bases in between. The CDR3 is CAWSVWGSGANVLTF. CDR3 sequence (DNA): TGTGCCTGGAGTGTATGGGGATCGGGGGCCAACGTCCTGACTTTC. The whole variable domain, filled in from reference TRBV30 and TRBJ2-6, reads SQTIHQWPATLVQPVGSPLSLECTVEGTSNPNLYWYRQAAGRGLQLLFYSVGIGQISSEVPQNLSASRPQDRQFILSSKKLLLSDSGFYLCAWSVWGSGANVLTFGAGSRLTVL.

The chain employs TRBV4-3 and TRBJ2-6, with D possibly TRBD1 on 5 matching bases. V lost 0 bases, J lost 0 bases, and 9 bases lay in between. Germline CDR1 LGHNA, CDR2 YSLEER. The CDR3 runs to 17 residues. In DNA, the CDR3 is TGCGCCAGCAGCCAAGATGGGCAGGGCTCTGGGGCCAACGTCCTGACTTTC. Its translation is CASSQDGQGSGANVLTF.

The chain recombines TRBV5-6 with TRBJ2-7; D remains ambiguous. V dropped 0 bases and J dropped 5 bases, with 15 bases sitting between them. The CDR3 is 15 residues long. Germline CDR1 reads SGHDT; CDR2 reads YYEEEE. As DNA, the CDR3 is TGTGCCAGCAGCTTGGGAGGAGACCCCTCTGACGAGCAGTACTTC. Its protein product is CASSLGGDPSDEQYF.

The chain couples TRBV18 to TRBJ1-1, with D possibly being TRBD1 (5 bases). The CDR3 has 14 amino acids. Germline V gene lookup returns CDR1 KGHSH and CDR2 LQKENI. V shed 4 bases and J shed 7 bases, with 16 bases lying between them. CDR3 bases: TGTGCCAGCTCACAATCATACCAGGGCGATGAAGCTTTCTTT. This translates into CASSQSYQGDEAFF.

CDR3 coding DNA: TGTGCCAGCAGCCCACGTGGACTAGCGGGACTGTTTGAGCAGTTCTTC. Protein sequence: CASSPRGLAGLFEQFF. This chain connects TRBV7-2 to TRBJ2-1, with 12 bases identical to TRBD2. After removal of 5 bases from V and 9 bases from J, the junction contained 11 bases not matched to a gene. Germline V gene lookup returns CDR1 SGHTA and CDR2 FQGNSA. The CDR3 totals 16 residues.

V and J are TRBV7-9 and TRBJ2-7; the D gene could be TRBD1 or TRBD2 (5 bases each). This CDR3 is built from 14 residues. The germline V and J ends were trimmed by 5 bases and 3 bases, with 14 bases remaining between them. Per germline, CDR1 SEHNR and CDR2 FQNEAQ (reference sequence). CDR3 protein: CASSPTGPRYEQYF. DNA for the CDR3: TGTGCCAGCAGCCCGACGGGACCGCGCTACGAGCAGTACTTC.

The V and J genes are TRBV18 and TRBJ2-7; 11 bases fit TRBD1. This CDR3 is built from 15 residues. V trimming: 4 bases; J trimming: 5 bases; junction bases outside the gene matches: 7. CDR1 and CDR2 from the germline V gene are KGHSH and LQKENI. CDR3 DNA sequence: TGTGCCAGCTCACAGCGGACAGGGGGCTCGAACGAGCAGTACTTC. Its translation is CASSQRTGGSNEQYF.